Shown below are 32 T cell receptor beta chains from a single sample sequenced in a study of molecular identifiers for immune sequencing clone quantification. TCRdb itself ran the PCR reads through MiXCR, one entry per CDR3 protein. The sample consists of over 60,000 distinct CDR3 sequences, about 19% of them appearing once. What was sequenced was naive CD8+ T cells from blood, with Jurkat cell RNA spiked in. Subset denoted: FACS-sorted CD8+CD4-CCR7+CD45RA+ naive T cells. All receptors derive from a human donor in good health. Some libraries in this study had Jurkat cell RNA spiked in.

This clonotype appeared many times. The CDR3 DNA follows: TGTGCCAGTAGTATAGTAGGGGGGGATGAGCAGTTCTTC. Residues: CASSIVGGDEQFF. The gene calls are TRBV19 and TRBJ2-1, with a weak D call TRBD2 (7 bases). V was cut by 1 base and J by 8 bases, with 9 bases left in between. The CDR3 covers 13 residues. Germline-derived CDR1 and CDR2 are LNHDA and SQIVND (reference sequence).

This clonotype was picked up many times. The chain carries TRBV20-1 and TRBJ2-7; TRBD1 might be the D (6 bases). The CDR3 runs 13 residues. Germline loops: CDR1 DFQATT, CDR2 SNEGSKA (reference sequence). Trimming shortened V by 5 bases and J by 3 bases, and 14 bases separated the two germline ends. The DNA for the CDR3 is TGCAGTGCTTCTACCGGACAGCGCTACGAGCAGTACTTC. It specifies CSASTGQRYEQYF.

This clonotype was recorded at least ten times. This chain joins TRBV4-1 and TRBJ2-3; D might be TRBD2 (6 bases). The germline gives CDR1 MGHRA, CDR2 YSYEKL. V was pared by 4 bases and J by 4 bases, with 12 bases between. This CDR3 is 14 amino acids long. CDR3 region: CASSPGLLSDTQYF. CDR3 bases: TGCGCCAGCAGCCCCGGACTATTATCAGATACGCAGTATTTT.

This clonotype was observed a single time. It may be a read error: a sequence one base away is much more abundant. The chain joins TRBV6-6 to TRBJ1-3; tentatively, D is TRBD1 (5 bases). This CDR3 region has 15 residues. V lost 2 bases and J lost 8, with 16 bases in between. Looked up from germline, CDR1 is MNHNY and CDR2 is SVGAGI (reference sequence). The CDR3 DNA sequence: TGTGCCAGCAGTTACATCGGGACGGAAGGAGACACCATATATTTT. Residues: CASSYIGTEGDTIYF.

Regarding this clonotype: It may be a read error: a sequence one base away is much more abundant. The rearrangement uses TRBV6-6 and TRBJ1-1, with 10 bases that match TRBD1. This CDR3 is built from 15 residues. The germline V gene encodes CDR1 MNHNY and CDR2 SVGAGI (reference sequence). The CDR3 sequence is CANSPRQGAGTEAFF. Here the CDR3 DNA reads TGTGCCAACAGTCCCCGACAGGGGGCAGGCACTGAAGCTTTCTTT.

This clonotype was counted at least ten times. The chain couples TRBV5-5 to TRBJ1-5; D perhaps matches TRBD1 (5 bases). Per germline, CDR1 SGHKS and CDR2 YYEKEE (reference sequence). This CDR3 is 13 amino acids long. V lost 3 bases and J lost 3, with 7 bases in between. CDR3 sequence reads: CASSSGYNQPQHF. The DNA of the CDR3 is TGTGCCAGCAGCTCAGGGTACAATCAGCCCCAGCATTTT.

This clonotype was counted many times. This chain links TRBV27 with TRBJ2-2; D might be TRBD1 or TRBD2, each matching 5 bases. CDR3 length: 16 amino acids. Germline loops: CDR1 MNHEY, CDR2 SMNVEV (reference sequence). The V and J ends lost 5 bases and 0 bases respectively, with 13 bases between them. CDR3 in DNA: TGTGCCAGCAGTGGAACCGGGACGCCGAACACCGGGGAGCTGTTTTTT. It yields the protein CASSGTGTPNTGELFF.

This clonotype was counted ten times or more. V gene TRBV4-2 combines with J gene TRBJ2-3; no definite D call. V dropped 0 bases and J dropped 7 bases, with 14 bases sitting between them. CDR1 and CDR2 (germline): LGHNA, YNFKEQ. The CDR3 contains 15 residues. The CDR3 sequence: CASSQEELPLNTQYF. The CDR3 DNA follows: TGTGCCAGCAGCCAAGAGGAACTTCCGTTGAATACGCAGTATTTT.

There are many counts of this clonotype. V gene TRBV7-2 combines with J gene TRBJ2-1; D possibly corresponds to TRBD2 (5 bases). Germline values: CDR1 SGHTA, CDR2 FQGNSA. The CDR3 contains 14 residues. The V and J ends lost 2 bases and 6 bases respectively, with 11 bases between them. The CDR3 DNA is TGTGCCAGCAGCTTATATCTTCGGGGCAATGAGCAGTTCTTC. Translated, it gives CASSLYLRGNEQFF.

On this clonotype itself: With a much larger clone just one base away, this may be a read error. The chain couples TRBV27 to TRBJ1-5; perhaps TRBD1 as D (5 bases). V was trimmed by 2 bases and J by 6 bases, leaving 14 bases between them. CDR3 size: 15 residues. Germline V gene data show CDR1 as MNHEY and CDR2 as SMNVEV (reference sequence). The CDR3 coding sequence is TGTGCCAGCAGTTTAGGGGCGGGAGGGACTCAGCCCCAGCATTTT. Encoded protein: CASSLGAGGTQPQHF.

This clonotype was seen repeatedly, ten times or more. The rearrangement joins TRBV3-1 to TRBJ2-5; 12 bases map to TRBD2. The V and J ends lost 4 bases and 3 bases, in that order; junction bases with no gene match: 12. Germline V gene sequence: CDR1 LGHDT, CDR2 YNNKEL (reference sequence). The CDR3 runs 18 residues. CDR3 region: CASSPYRTSGILEETQYF. The CDR3, as DNA: TGTGCCAGCAGCCCCTACAGGACTAGCGGGATTTTAGAAGAGACCCAGTACTTC.

This clonotype was recorded at least ten times. The gene calls are TRBV29-1 and TRBJ2-1, with a possible D match to TRBD2 (5 bases). This CDR3 is built from 13 residues. V lost 5 bases, J lost 4 bases, and 12 bases lay in between. From germline, CDR1 is SQVTM and CDR2 ANQGSEA. CDR3: CSVRLATYNEQFF. CDR3 sequence (DNA): TGCAGCGTTCGTCTAGCTACGTACAATGAGCAGTTCTTC.

This clonotype occurred many times. The chain employs TRBV20-1 and TRBJ2-3; D could derive from TRBD1 or TRBD2 (5 bases each). The CDR3 is 12 amino acids. Germline assignment: CDR1 DFQATT and CDR2 SNEGSKA (reference sequence). Trimming removed 1 base at V and 3 bases at J, with 5 bases between. CDR3 sequence reads: CSARGGTDTQYF. DNA for the CDR3: TGCAGTGCTAGAGGGGGGACAGATACGCAGTATTTT.

The V gene is TRBV27, the J gene TRBJ2-7, with D possibly matching TRBD1 (5 bases). The CDR3 contains 18 residues. Germline assignment: CDR1 MNHEY and CDR2 SMNVEV (reference sequence). Deletions cut 5 bases from V and 2 bases from J, with 25 bases between. The CDR3 DNA is TGTGCCAGCAGTCCAGCTTTCCGTTTACAGGTGGGAACCTACGAGCAGTACTTC. It yields the protein CASSPAFRLQVGTYEQYF.

This clonotype showed up many times. The chain couples TRBV10-2 to TRBJ1-4; D might be TRBD1 (5 bases). CDR1 is WSHSY, CDR2 SAAADI, per germline. V dropped 11 bases and J dropped 6 bases, with 16 bases sitting between them. CDR3 length equals 13 residues. CDR3 amino acids: CAASRGVYEKLFF. The CDR3 DNA reads TGCGCCGCGAGCAGAGGGGTCTATGAAAAACTGTTTTTT.

The V call is TRBV11-2, the J call TRBJ2-7; D might be TRBD2 (6 bases). The CDR3 is made up of 13 amino acids. Looked up from germline, CDR1 is SGHAT and CDR2 is FQNNGV. Trimming left V 1 base short and J 6 bases short, with 10 bases between. CDR3 in DNA: TGTGCCAGCAGCTTAGTACTAGCTAGCGAGCAGTACTTC. It specifies CASSLVLASEQYF.

This clonotype has more than one count but fewer than ten. It may be a read error: a sequence one base away is much more abundant. The V and J genes are TRBV7-9 and TRBJ1-5; D call uncertain. Germline V gene data show CDR1 as SEHNR and CDR2 as FQNEAQ (reference sequence). Between the trimmed V and J ends, which lost 1 base and 5 bases, there was a span of 9 bases. The CDR3 totals 14 residues. This CDR3 reads CASSLGSVDQPQHF. The DNA for the CDR3 is TGTGCCAGCAGCTTAGGTTCAGTTGATCAGCCCCAGCATTTT.

This clonotype was detected ten times or more. V is TRBV10-3 and J is TRBJ2-1, with D maybe TRBD1 (6 bases). CDR1 is ENHRY, CDR2 SYGVKD, per germline. The V end lost 3 bases, the J end lost 0 bases, and 12 bases lay between the germline ends. The CDR3 loop spans 16 amino acids. The CDR3 loop is CAISEDRTSSYNEQFF. For the CDR3, the DNA is TGTGCCATCAGTGAAGACAGGACGAGCTCCTACAATGAGCAGTTCTTC.

With regard to this clonotype: One end of the junction fails to match germline, which may point to a read error. This chain connects TRBV11-3 to TRBJ1-3; D ambiguous. The CDR3 contains 16 residues. Germline V gives CDR1 SGHNT, CDR2 YENEEA. The CDR3 loop reads CASSPSPGSSRNTIYF. For the CDR3, the DNA is TGTGCCAGCAGCCCTTCCCCCGGGAGCTCTAGAAACACCATATATTTT.

This clonotype was observed at least ten times. J is TRBJ2-2 and V is TRBV12-3 or TRBV12-4, with D perhaps matching TRBD1 or TRBD2 (6 bases each). V was trimmed by 6 bases and J by 6 bases, leaving 11 bases between them. CDR3 length: 13 amino acids. The CDR3 DNA sequence: TGTGCCAGCAGGGACAGCGGGCCCGGGGAGCTGTTTTTT. It specifies CASRDSGPGELFF.

Notes on this clonotype: A clone one base away is much larger, so this may be a read error. The rearrangement joins TRBV27 to TRBJ1-1; D remains ambiguous. Germline CDR1 MNHEY, CDR2 SMNVEV (reference sequence). The CDR3 covers 13 residues. The CDR3 bases are TGTGCCGGCAGTTTAGGCAGCTACACTGAAGCTTTCTTT. Its protein is CAGSLGSYTEAFF.

Remarks on this clonotype: A much more abundant neighbour one base away suggests this may be a read error. CDR3 sequence: CASSPRGSRSPEQYF. The CDR3 DNA is TGCGCCAGCAGCCCCCGCGGCAGTAGGTCGCCCGAGCAGTACTTC. The chain employs TRBV4-1 and TRBJ2-7; D gene uncertain. Trimming removed 4 bases from V and 6 bases from J, with 19 bases in between. CDR1 is MGHRA, CDR2 YSYEKL, per germline. The CDR3 totals 15 residues.

Concerning this clonotype: A much larger clone lies a single base off, so this may be a read error. This likely comes from a read error, as the CDR3 has no conserved phenylalanine or tryptophan at its end. The V and J genes are TRBV4-1 and TRBJ2-7, with 7 bases that match TRBD1. The CDR3 spans 16 residues. V trimming: 2 bases; J trimming: 2 bases; junction bases outside the gene matches: 9. Germline CDR1 and CDR2: MGHRA and YSYEKL. The CDR3 loop is CASSQRTGTNAYEQYS. CDR3 coding DNA: TGCGCCAGCAGCCAAAGGACAGGAACCAATGCCTACGAGCAGTACTCC.

This clonotype was seen many times. The chain uses TRBV28 and TRBJ2-7, with D hard to call. Between the trimmed V and J ends, which lost 6 bases and 4 bases, there was a span of 4 bases. This CDR3 has 10 amino acids. Germline-derived CDR1 and CDR2 are MDHEN and SYDVKM. The CDR3 here is CASSPYEQYF. CDR3 nucleotide sequence: TGTGCCAGCAGCCCGTACGAGCAGTACTTC.

In its sample, this clonotype was seen many times. This chain joins TRBV7-2 and TRBJ2-7, with unresolved D. V was trimmed by 0 bases and J by 7 bases, leaving 7 bases between them. The CDR3 has 12 amino acids. Germline lookup yields CDR1 SGHTA and CDR2 FQGNSA. This CDR3 reads CASSLAPWEQYF. CDR3 DNA: TGTGCCAGCAGCTTAGCCCCTTGGGAGCAGTACTTC.

The sample holds many counts of this clonotype. The CDR3 DNA follows: TGCGCCAGCAGCCAGGTTGGGACAGGGGACTATGGCTACACCTTC. This encodes CASSQVGTGDYGYTF. The V call is TRBV4-1, the J call TRBJ1-2; 10 bases map to TRBD1. V lost 3 bases and J lost 3; bases outside the gene matches: 4. Germline assignment: CDR1 MGHRA and CDR2 YSYEKL. The CDR3 is 15 amino acids.

This clonotype was counted many times. CDR3 loop: CASSLAGYGYTF. As DNA, the CDR3 is TGTGCCAGCAGCTTAGCAGGATATGGCTACACCTTC. The gene calls are TRBV7-9 and TRBJ1-2, with unresolved D. The V and J ends lost 0 bases and 5 bases respectively, with 4 bases between them. The germline CDR1 and CDR2 sequences are SEHNR and FQNEAQ (reference sequence). CDR3 size: 12 residues.

In this sample, this clonotype turned up many times. The genes are TRBV28 and TRBJ2-1, with 13 bases lining up with TRBD2. Germline CDR1 is MDHEN and CDR2 is SYDVKM. J gave up 1 base and V 6 bases, and 12 bases lay outside the gene matches. The CDR3 is made up of 19 amino acids. The CDR3 is CASSTPGLAGSYSYNEQFF. The CDR3 coding sequence is TGTGCCAGCAGCACCCCGGGACTAGCGGGAAGTTATTCCTACAATGAGCAGTTCTTC.

This clonotype occurred a few times. A much bigger clone sits one base away, suggesting this may be a read error. The CDR3 region has the DNA TGCAGCGTTGACAGGGTTAAAGAGACCCAGTACTTC. Residues: CSVDRVKETQYF. The chain has TRBV29-1 and TRBJ2-5; maybe TRBD1 (5 bases). Trimming removed 3 bases at V and 3 bases at J, with 8 bases between. The CDR3 is 12 residues long. The germline CDR1 and CDR2 sequences are SQVTM and ANQGSEA.

In regard to this clonotype: Relative to the germline gene, one junction end is altered; a read error may explain this. This rearrangement joins TRBV6-2 or TRBV6-3 to TRBJ2-1; D gene ambiguous. The CDR3 is made up of 16 amino acids. Germline assignment: CDR1 MNHEY and CDR2 SVGEGT. The CDR3 DNA reads as TGTGCCGGCAGTTACGTTCGACCAGTTTCTGACAATGAGCAGTTCTTC. Translated, it gives CAGSYVRPVSDNEQFF.

The chain couples TRBV12-3 or TRBV12-4 to TRBJ2-7; TRBD2 agrees at 13 bases. With V trimmed by 6 bases and J by 0 bases, 8 bases remained unmatched. The CDR3 length is 17 residues. CDR3 coding DNA: TGTGCCAGCAGCACACTAGCGGGAGGGCCGAGCTCCTACGAGCAGTACTTC. This gives the protein CASSTLAGGPSSYEQYF.

This clonotype ranks as medium-sized. The rearrangement uses TRBV23-1 and TRBJ1-2; D might be TRBD1 (6 bases). TRBV23-1 is an ORF for which the function is uncertain. The CDR3 totals 16 residues. Trimming took off 4 bases at V and 0 bases at J, with 15 bases between the two ends. The chain's CDR3 is CASSLGRGIPNYGYTF. The CDR3 nucleotides are TGCGCCAGCAGTCTTGGCAGGGGAATCCCTAACTATGGCTACACCTTC.